The next 10 T cell receptor beta chains were all read from a single sample in a study of T cell repertoires in cytomegalovirus infection. MiXCR was run by TCRdb on the reads, yielding one entry per CDR3 protein. Of 400,000 to 600,000 distinct CDR3 sequences listed, more than 40% are singletons. These TCRs are of unknown antigen specificity. Source: cultured PBMCs, taken from culture after CMV antigen stimulation. These receptors originate from a human donor in good health (CMV status not recorded). Some clones in this sample may be carry-over from other donors' samples.

The V gene is TRBV15, the J gene TRBJ1-1; maybe TRBD1 (5 bases). Trimming pared 5 bases from V and 3 bases from J, leaving 13 bases between. This CDR3 region has 14 residues. Germline lookup yields CDR1 LNHNV and CDR2 YYDKDF (reference sequence). The CDR3, as DNA: TGTGCCACCAGCCGCAGGGTGTGGGACACTGAAGCTTTCTTT. This sequence encodes CATSRRVWDTEAFF.

The rearrangement links TRBV12-3 or TRBV12-4 to TRBJ1-4; D is uncertain. With 6 bases removed from V and 5 bases from J, the gap between germline ends came to 13 bases. The CDR3 extends over 14 amino acids. The CDR3 spells CASSLNPLNEKLFF. The CDR3 DNA sequence: TGTGCCAGCAGCCTTAATCCTCTGAATGAAAAACTGTTTTTT.

The V and J genes are TRBV20-1 and TRBJ1-5, with a weak D call TRBD1 (6 bases). The CDR3 has 14 residues. V lost 7 bases and J lost 9, with 22 bases in between. Germline lookup yields CDR1 DFQATT and CDR2 SNEGSKA (reference sequence). The CDR3 DNA is TGCAGTGTGTATAGCGGGTTGAAGGGGGGGCCCCAGCATTTT. Translating gives CSVYSGLKGGPQHF.

This clonotype was found a few times. The CDR3 DNA sequence: TGTGCCAGCAGCCGCGGGACTAGCGGGTTGTATGAGCAGTTCTTC. Translated: CASSRGTSGLYEQFF. The chain is built from TRBV14 and TRBJ2-1; 12 nucleotides match TRBD2. In germline, CDR1 is SGHDN, CDR2 FVKESK. This CDR3 contains 15 residues. V shed 4 bases, J shed 8 bases, and the junction held 6 bases outside the gene matches.

In its sample, this clonotype was seen a few times. V usage is TRBV28 and J usage is TRBJ1-2, with D possibly being TRBD1 (5 bases). V shed 5 bases and J shed 6 bases, with 25 bases lying between them. The CDR3 contains 17 residues. The germline CDR1 and CDR2 sequences are MDHEN and SYDVKM. CDR3 DNA sequence: TGTGCCAGCAGTGGCGGGGCATCAGAGGCCCTATCTGATGGCTACACCTTC. This codes for CASSGGASEALSDGYTF.

The chain joins TRBV29-1 to TRBJ2-1; 10 nucleotides match TRBD2. The junction had 9 bases not matched to a gene; V was cut back by 3 bases and J by 1 base. The CDR3 loop spans 17 amino acids. Germline V CDR1 and CDR2: SQVTM, ANQGSEA. CDR3 DNA: TGCAGCGTTGAGGGGCTAGCGGGAGATCGGTCCTACAATGAGCAGTTCTTC. Its translation: CSVEGLAGDRSYNEQFF.

The chain uses TRBV5-6 and TRBJ2-2; D remains unclear. Trimming shortened V by 4 bases and J by 3 bases, and 16 bases separated the two germline ends. The CDR3 covers 16 residues. Germline V gene lookup returns CDR1 SGHDT and CDR2 YYEEEE. The CDR3 protein is CASSQTLLGYTGELFF. The CDR3 DNA is TGTGCCAGCAGCCAAACACTCCTAGGCTACACCGGGGAGCTGTTTTTT.

The J gene is TRBJ2-6, the V gene TRBV6-2 or TRBV6-3, with D perhaps assigned TRBD1 or TRBD2 (5 bases each). The CDR3 runs to 17 residues. The germline V and J ends were trimmed by 3 bases and 1 base, with 13 bases remaining between them. Germline CDR1 and CDR2: MNHEY and SVGEGT. CDR3 nucleotides: TGTGCCAGCAGTTATCGGGGACGGGTTTCTGGGGCCAACGTCCTGACTTTC. As protein: CASSYRGRVSGANVLTF.

The chain combines TRBV20-1 with TRBJ2-1; D remains unclear. The germline V and J ends were trimmed by 3 bases and 3 bases, with 3 bases remaining between them. The CDR3 loop spans 11 amino acids. Germline V gene data show CDR1 as DFQATT and CDR2 as SNEGSKA (reference sequence). CDR3 sequence reads: CSASYYNEQFF. The CDR3 DNA follows: TGCAGTGCTAGTTACTACAATGAGCAGTTCTTC.

This clonotype was observed once. The chain joins TRBV20-1 to TRBJ2-3, with D perhaps matching TRBD1 or TRBD2 (5 bases each). From germline, CDR1 is DFQATT and CDR2 SNEGSKA (reference sequence). Trimming removed 0 bases from V and 6 bases from J, with 13 bases in between. The CDR3 extends over 14 amino acids. In DNA, the CDR3 is TGCAGTGCTAGAGACGGGACGGCCCAGGATACGCAGTATTTT. It is translated as CSARDGTAQDTQYF.